The T cell receptor (beta chain) under discussion was sequenced for a study of cytomegalovirus exposure and HLA in healthy donors. The PCR made use of 60 Vbeta and 13 Jbeta primers. Libraries were prepared by immunoSEQ multiplex PCR; TCRdb keeps only in-frame clonotypes and omits some of them. Found here are around 130,000 clones; the top ten clones hold about 1.4%. The V and J ends lost 2 bases and 1 base respectively, with 12 bases between them. The CDR3 is 16 residues long. Germline CDR1 reads MNHEY; CDR2 reads SMNVEV (reference sequence). The receptor was isolated from a woman in her forties in good health and CMV-seronegative. The specimen sequenced was PBMCs. The rearrangement links TRBV27 to TRBJ1-3; D is perhaps TRBD1 (6 bases). The CDR3 DNA sequence: TGTGCCAGCAGTTTAAGGTTAGGGGGATCTGGAAACACCATATATTTT. This codes for CASSLRLGGSGNTIYF.